This entry lists 23 T cell receptor beta chains sequenced from one sample in a study of blood T cell repertoires in COVID-19 (dated by TCRdb to the early 2020s). Library creation used the immunoSEQ multiplex PCR assay. This is the immuneACCESS table as TCRdb keeps it, with only in-frame sequences that have V and J called. A part of the clones is gone; compared with another copy, unresolved V genes explain less than half, and the rest is unexplained. Within this sample are 200,000 to 300,000 clones, with about 89% of them counted one time only. The ten largest clones represent over 2% of the sample. The sample taken for sequencing was peripheral blood. The receptors shown here come from a woman between 45 and 60 years old with acute or convalescent COVID-19.

The CDR3 DNA reads as TGTGCCAGCAGCAGAGGGGGCCCAGGAGGCTACACCTTC. Its translation: CASSRGGPGGYTF. The chain has TRBV5-4 and TRBJ1-2, with 7 bases identical to TRBD1. This CDR3 is 13 amino acids long. J was trimmed by 8 bases and V by 4 bases; bases with no gene match: 8. Germline V CDR1 and CDR2: SGHNT, YYREEE (reference sequence).

The V gene is TRBV30, the J gene TRBJ2-2, with TRBD2 matching over 7 bases. Looked up from germline, CDR1 is GTSNPN and CDR2 is SVGIG (reference sequence). The V segment lost 7 bases and the J segment 3 bases; nucleotides outside the gene matches: 8. This CDR3 has 14 residues. In DNA form, the CDR3 reads TGTGCCTCCTCTTTCGGGAGGTACACCGGGGAGCTGTTTTTT. This codes for CASSFGRYTGELFF.

The chain's CDR3 is CASRGTGIFNYGYTF. The DNA for the CDR3 is TGTGCCAGCAGAGGGACAGGGATATTTAACTATGGCTACACCTTC. This chain links TRBV2 with TRBJ1-2, with TRBD1 matching 9 bases. The V gene's germline CDR1 is SNHLY and CDR2 FYNNEI. This CDR3 has 15 amino acids. Unmatched junction bases numbered 6, after V lost 6 bases and J lost 1 base.

The CDR3 is CASSSRQGNEQYF. In DNA form, the CDR3 reads TGCGCCAGCAGCTCCCGACAGGGCAACGAGCAGTACTTC. V is TRBV5-1 and J is TRBJ2-7, with TRBD1 matching 7 bases. The CDR3 consists of 13 residues. J was trimmed by 5 bases and V by 3 bases; bases with no gene match: 5. The germline V gene encodes CDR1 SGHRS and CDR2 YFSETQ.

The chain uses TRBV2 and TRBJ1-6; a weak D match, TRBD1 (6 bases). The CDR3 extends over 14 amino acids. The V gene's germline CDR1 is SNHLY and CDR2 FYNNEI. The V end lost 6 bases, the J end lost 7 bases, and 13 bases lay between the germline ends. The CDR3 spells CASRRTANNSPLHF. In DNA, the CDR3 is TGTGCCAGCAGAAGGACAGCTAACAATTCACCCCTCCACTTT.

The V call is TRBV28, the J call TRBJ1-1, with 8 bases fitting TRBD1. The CDR3 is made up of 14 amino acids. Germline V gene data show CDR1 as MDHEN and CDR2 as SYDVKM. Trimming at V came to 6 bases and at J to 3 bases, leaving 6 bases not matched to a gene. In DNA form, the CDR3 reads TGTGCCAGCAGAACCGGACAGGGCGACACTGAAGCTTTCTTT. Translating gives CASRTGQGDTEAFF.

The gene calls are TRBV6-5 and TRBJ2-7; 10 bases match TRBD2. The germline V gene encodes CDR1 MNHEY and CDR2 SVGAGI. The CDR3 totals 15 residues. V was pared by 6 bases and J by 4 bases, with 9 bases of the junction left unmatched. CDR3 sequence: CASRIFLAGGYEQYF. CDR3 bases: TGTGCCAGCAGGATCTTCTTAGCGGGGGGATACGAGCAGTACTTC.

DNA for the CDR3: TGTGCCAGCAGTCAACGGCCCGGGTACGAGCAGTACTTC. Its translation: CASSQRPGYEQYF. The V call is TRBV27, the J call TRBJ2-7, with unresolved D. V was cut by 5 bases and J by 4 bases, with 12 bases left in between. The CDR3 is made up of 13 amino acids. The germline gives CDR1 MNHEY, CDR2 SMNVEV (reference sequence).

V and J are TRBV4-1 and TRBJ2-7; 9 bases map to TRBD2. The ends lost 4 bases at V and 4 bases at J; junction bases unmatched: 8. The CDR3 has 15 residues. Looked up from germline, CDR1 is MGHRA and CDR2 is YSYEKL. CDR3 in amino acids: CASSLRSGSWYEQYF. The CDR3 DNA sequence: TGCGCCAGCAGCCTCCGTAGCGGGAGTTGGTACGAGCAGTACTTC.

The rearrangement joins TRBV6-2 or TRBV6-3 to TRBJ2-1, with 7 bases identical to TRBD2. Germline-derived CDR1 and CDR2 are MNHEY and SVGEGT. This CDR3 region has 14 residues. V gave up 0 bases and J gave up 8 bases; unmatched junction bases: 4. CDR3 bases: TGTGCCAGCAGTTACTCGGCGGGAGCGGATGAGCAGTTCTTC. Protein: CASSYSAGADEQFF.

This sequence joins TRBV5-1 and TRBJ2-5; TRBD2 agrees at 10 bases. Germline CDR1 is SGHRS and CDR2 is YFSETQ. V dropped 1 base and J dropped 5; count of bases not matched to a gene: 8. This CDR3 spans 16 amino acids. The CDR3 nucleotides are TGCGCCAGCAGCTTGATAGCGGGAGGAAGCGGGGAGACCCAGTACTTC. Translating gives CASSLIAGGSGETQYF.

V is TRBV6-2 or TRBV6-3 and J is TRBJ2-1, with TRBD2 matching over 9 bases. The junction had 10 bases not matched to a gene; V was cut back by 4 bases and J by 3 bases. This CDR3 is 17 amino acids long. Germline V CDR1 and CDR2: MNHEY, SVGEGT. CDR3 in DNA: TGTGCCAGCAGTTCCCCCGGTGGGACTAGCCACTACAATGAGCAGTTCTTC. Protein sequence: CASSSPGGTSHYNEQFF.

The V gene is TRBV18, the J gene TRBJ2-7; 8 nucleotides align to TRBD1. V gave up 3 bases and J gave up 2 bases; unmatched junction bases: 6. This CDR3 is built from 15 residues. From germline, CDR1 is KGHSH and CDR2 LQKENI. CDR3 residues: CASSPPGQDPYEQYF. CDR3 sequence (DNA): TGTGCCAGCTCACCTCCGGGACAGGACCCCTACGAGCAGTACTTC.

The chain couples TRBV9 to TRBJ2-5; tentative D call: TRBD1 (6 bases). Trimming cost V 4 bases and J 1 base, with 17 bases left between them. The germline V gene encodes CDR1 SGDLS and CDR2 YYNGEE. The length of the CDR3 is 16 residues. CDR3 protein: CASSSPTGPTQETQYF. CDR3 in DNA: TGTGCCAGCAGCTCCCCGACAGGCCCGACCCAAGAGACCCAGTACTTC.

As concerns this clone: An end of the junction differs from the germline gene, which may be a read error. The chain carries TRBV2 and TRBJ2-1, with a possible D match to TRBD2 (5 bases). The CDR3 spans 15 residues. Germline values: CDR1 SNHLY, CDR2 FYNNEI. The CDR3 DNA follows: TGTGCCAGCACCATGAGCGGATCCTCCTACAATGAGCATTTCTTC. This codes for CASTMSGSSYNEHFF.

This sequence joins TRBV3-1 (or the pseudogene TRBV3-2) and TRBJ1-1; TRBD1 is a possible D gene (6 bases). V was clipped by 4 bases and J by 5 bases, with 17 bases between them. CDR3 size: 15 residues. In germline, CDR1 is LGHDT, CDR2 YNNKEL (reference sequence). The CDR3 nucleotides are TGTGCCAGCAGCCCCCCGCCAGGGGATCAGACTGAAGCTTTCTTT. It is translated as CASSPPPGDQTEAFF.

The chain is built from TRBV18 and TRBJ1-6; perhaps TRBD1 as D (6 bases). Trimming stripped 4 bases from V and 10 bases from J, with 14 bases between. Germline V gene lookup returns CDR1 KGHSH and CDR2 LQKENI. This CDR3 contains 14 residues. CDR3 coding DNA: TGTGCCAGCTCACTTTCCCAGGGGCGATCACCCCTCCACTTT. Translation: CASSLSQGRSPLHF.

This clone was recorded once. The V gene is TRBV5-1, the J gene TRBJ1-6; TRBD1 agrees at 9 bases. V shed 0 bases, J shed 8 bases, and the junction held 3 bases outside the gene matches. This CDR3 contains 15 residues. Germline CDR1 SGHRS, CDR2 YFSETQ. For the CDR3, the DNA is TGCGCCAGCAGCTTGGAGGACAGGGGATATTCACCCCTCCACTTT. It yields the protein CASSLEDRGYSPLHF.

The CDR3 is CASSPASRVMVGTEAFF. CDR3 DNA sequence: TGTGCCAGCAGCCCCGCGAGCAGGGTGATGGTGGGTACTGAAGCTTTCTTT. V is TRBV5-4 and J is TRBJ1-1, with D maybe TRBD1 (5 bases). Germline CDR1 reads SGHNT; CDR2 reads YYREEE (reference sequence). Trimming took off 4 bases at V and 5 bases at J, with 24 bases between the two ends. The CDR3 consists of 17 residues.

The chain is built from TRBV9 and TRBJ2-7; 15 bases are a match to TRBD2. This CDR3 region has 15 residues. Germline CDR1 reads SGDLS; CDR2 reads YYNGEE. V trimming: 0 bases; J trimming: 7 bases; junction bases outside the gene matches: 2. The CDR3 here is CASSVAGLAGGEQYF. In DNA, the CDR3 is TGTGCCAGCAGCGTAGCGGGACTAGCGGGGGGAGAGCAGTACTTC.

The chain is built from TRBV19 and TRBJ1-1; D unclear. The CDR3 is made up of 14 amino acids. Germline CDR1 is LNHDA and CDR2 is SQIVND (reference sequence). The ends were cut back, 3 bases at V and 0 bases at J, with 8 bases in the middle. The CDR3 nucleotides are TGTGCCAGTAGTATGCAGGTGTTGAACACTGAAGCTTTCTTT. It codes for CASSMQVLNTEAFF.

This chain joins TRBV28 and TRBJ1-6; TRBD1 is a possible D gene (5 bases). The V gene lost 1 base and the J gene lost 8 bases, with 12 bases spanning the gap. Per germline, CDR1 MDHEN and CDR2 SYDVKM. This CDR3 is built from 15 residues. Here the CDR3 DNA reads TGTGCCAGCAGTTTATCGTGGACACGATATTCACCCCTCCACTTT. The encoded protein is CASSLSWTRYSPLHF.

A few counts support this clone. The chain links TRBV2 to TRBJ1-6, with 10 bases aligning to TRBD1. Germline V gene lookup returns CDR1 SNHLY and CDR2 FYNNEI. The V gene end was trimmed by 6 bases and the J gene end by 8 bases; junction bases not matched to a gene: 4. The CDR3 covers 14 residues. The CDR3 nucleotides are TGTGCCAGCAGAACGGGACAGGGGTATTCACCCCTCCACTTT. This codes for CASRTGQGYSPLHF.